This TCR beta chain was recorded in a study of blood T cells in healthy people across ages. For the second PCR, which ran for 7 to 11 cycles, a sample-barcoded 5' primer and a J-beta primer mix were used. Each CDR3 protein is one row after TCRdb ran MiXCR on the 5' RACE reads. The sample has fewer than 1,200,000 distinct CDR3 sequences; under 30% are singletons. This clonotype was seen more than once but under ten times. CDR1 and CDR2 from the germline V gene are SNHLY and FYNNEI. The germline V and J ends were trimmed by 3 bases and 7 bases, with 12 bases remaining between them. The length of the CDR3 is 13 residues. Healthy Caucasian individuals from Russia aged about 6 to 90 served as donors. This sample was shared with a second study, whose subject was T cells of mothers and their children. As reported in that work: Slightly higher overlap, not significant, was seen in related mother-child pairs than in unrelated pairs. No clone of persistent microchimeric T cells was detected.

V gene TRBV2 combines with J gene TRBJ1-2; D uncertain. The sequencing sample was made of blood. The TCR comes from a girl aged 2 to 9 in good health. The CDR3 DNA sequence: TGTGCCAGCAGTGACCTGCGGGAGGCTGGCTACACCTTC. It is translated as CASSDLREAGYTF.